One and the same sample provided the 7 T cell receptor beta chains below, sequenced in a study of cytomegalovirus exposure and HLA in healthy donors. The PCR employed 60 Vbeta primers together with 13 Jbeta primers. TCRdb keeps only in-frame clones here, not all; method: immunoSEQ multiplex PCR. The data show approximately 130,000 clones, approximately 81% seen once. Specimen: PBMCs. The source is a man aged 18 to 30 in good health and CMV-seronegative.

This clone was counted between two and nine times. The chain's CDR3 is CASRYLIAGGLYEQFF. CDR3 DNA: TGTGCCAGCAGGTACTTAATAGCGGGGGGCCTATATGAGCAGTTCTTC. The chain combines TRBV27 with TRBJ2-1; 10 bases line up with TRBD2. The germline V gene encodes CDR1 MNHEY and CDR2 SMNVEV (reference sequence). The CDR3 loop spans 16 amino acids. V was clipped by 6 bases and J by 8 bases; unmatched bases: 13.

The chain links TRBV19 to TRBJ2-7, with D maybe TRBD2 (7 bases). Germline V gene data show CDR1 as LNHDA and CDR2 as SQIVND (reference sequence). The germline V and J ends were trimmed by 8 bases and 4 bases, with 21 bases remaining between them. The CDR3 has 15 residues. CDR3 DNA sequence: TGTGCCAGTGGGAGGGGGTCTGGCGGGGGATACGAGCAGTACTTC. This gives the protein CASGRGSGGGYEQYF.

CDR3 in amino acids: CSARRGETQYF. CDR3 DNA: TGCAGTGCACGTAGAGGGGAGACCCAGTACTTC. The genes are TRBV20-1 and TRBJ2-5, with D maybe TRBD2 (5 bases). Germline CDR1 and CDR2: DFQATT and SNEGSKA (reference sequence). Trimming left V 6 bases short and J 5 bases short, with 10 bases between. This CDR3 has 11 residues.

J is TRBJ1-4 and V is TRBV27; D is unclear. There are 14 residues in the CDR3. Trimming took 2 bases from V and 3 from J, leaving 7 bases between them. Germline V gene lookup returns CDR1 MNHEY and CDR2 SMNVEV (reference sequence). The CDR3 loop is CASSLVRSNEKLFF. In DNA, the CDR3 is TGTGCCAGCAGTTTAGTTCGGTCTAATGAAAAACTGTTTTTT. The variable domain in full, with the rest retrieved from reference TRBV27 and TRBJ1-4, is EAQVTQNPRYLITVTGKKLTVTCSQNMNHEYMSWYRQDPGLGLRQIYYSMNVEVTDKGDVPEGYKVSRKEKRNFPLILESPSPNQTSLYFCASSLVRSNEKLFFGSGTQLSVL.

This sequence joins TRBV30 and TRBJ2-7; TRBD1 aligns across 8 bases. Trimming removed 0 bases from V and 4 bases from J; junction bases left unmatched: 5. There are 14 residues in the CDR3. Per the germline V gene, CDR1 is GTSNPN and CDR2 is SVGIG (reference sequence). The CDR3 loop is CAWSVGTGLYEQYF. The CDR3, as DNA: TGTGCCTGGAGTGTTGGGACAGGCCTGTACGAGCAGTACTTC.

The chain recombines TRBV2 with TRBJ2-1; TRBD2 agrees at 9 bases. CDR3 size: 14 residues. Germline V gene sequence: CDR1 SNHLY, CDR2 FYNNEI. Trimming took 5 bases from V and 7 from J; bases not matched to a gene: 6. CDR3 in amino acids: CASSLLAGMNEQFF. The CDR3 DNA reads as TGTGCCAGCAGTCTCCTAGCGGGGATGAATGAGCAGTTCTTC.

The rearrangement joins TRBV6-6 to TRBJ1-5; 12 positions agree with TRBD1. The CDR3 is 16 amino acids. The ends lost 8 bases at V and 1 base at J; junction bases unmatched: 6. Germline V gives CDR1 MNHNY, CDR2 SVGAGI (reference sequence). The CDR3 sequence: CASLGGQGASNQPQHF. The CDR3 DNA reads as TGTGCCAGCCTAGGGGGACAGGGGGCGAGCAATCAGCCCCAGCATTTT.